These T cell receptor beta chains were read from a single sample in a study of OX40 agonist ivuxolimab in advanced cancers. The repertoire was sequenced with immunoSEQ multiplex PCR; TCRdb's copy has only in-frame clones and lacks some. The data contain roughly 55,000 clones, more than 75% of them singletons. Sequencing used CD4+ or CD8+ T cells sorted from blood, obtained in a trial of the OX40 agonist ivuxolimab. The origin of the receptors is an adult with an advanced solid tumor such as melanoma, head and neck, liver or kidney cancer. Both conserved end residues are part of each CDR3. A D gene is named only where the DNA matches it firmly. Clone size is given for some rows only: seen once, a few or many times, or a class if the clone is expanded.

clone size: -
V gene: TRBV5-6
J gene: TRBJ2-1
CDR3 length: 13
D gene: -
CDR3 DNA: TGTGCCAGCAGCTTGGGTTCTTCCCATGAGCAGTTCTTC
CDR3 protein: CASSLGSSHEQFF

clone size: -
V gene: TRBV9
J gene: TRBJ2-3
CDR3 length: 17
D gene: -
CDR3 DNA: TGTGCCAGCAGCGTAGACCCCTCAAGGGGTGTGACAGATACGCAGTATTTT
CDR3 protein: CASSVDPSRGVTDTQYF

clone size: -
V gene: TRBV2
J gene: TRBJ1-4
CDR3 length: 14
D gene: -
CDR3 DNA: TGTGCCAGCAGTGTGAACGGCCGAAGCGAAAAGCTGTTTTTT
CDR3 protein: CASSVNGRSEKLFF

clone size: -
V gene: TRBV28
J gene: TRBJ2-4
CDR3 length: 13
D gene: -
CDR3 DNA: TGTGCCAGTAGACAACTAGCCAAAAACATTCAGTACTTC
CDR3 protein: CASRQLAKNIQYF

clone size: -
V gene: TRBV7-9
J gene: TRBJ1-2
CDR3 length: 14
D gene: TRBD1
CDR3 DNA: TGTGCCAGCAGCTTGGCACAGGGGACCCGTGGCTACACCTTC
CDR3 protein: CASSLAQGTRGYTF

clone size: -
V gene: TRBV11-3
J gene: TRBJ2-3
CDR3 length: 14
D gene: -
CDR3 DNA: TGTGCCAGCAGCCCCGCTCGCAACACAGATACGCAGTATTTT
CDR3 protein: CASSPARNTDTQYF

clone size: once
V gene: TRBV4-3
J gene: TRBJ1-3
CDR3 length: 17
D gene: TRBD1
CDR3 DNA: TGCGCCAGCAGCCAAGACCTCCGAACAGGGGCTGGAAACACCATATATTTT
CDR3 protein: CASSQDLRTGAGNTIYF

clone size: -
V gene: TRBV11-2
J gene: TRBJ2-1
CDR3 length: 16
D gene: TRBD2
CDR3 DNA: TGTGCCAGCAGCCCTACGGATAGCGGGAGAGGGGATGAGCAGTTCTTC
CDR3 protein: CASSPTDSGRGDEQFF

clone size: -
V gene: TRBV19
J gene: TRBJ1-3
CDR3 length: 15
D gene: -
CDR3 DNA: TGTGCCAGTAGTTTTGTGGGGGCGCGTGGAAACACCATATATTTT
CDR3 protein: CASSFVGARGNTIYF

clone size: once
V gene: TRBV21-1
J gene: TRBJ1-4
CDR3 length: 19
D gene: -
CDR3 DNA: TGTGCCAGCAGCGGTTTCGGCAGGGCCCCTTTAGGAACTAATGAAAAACTGTTTTTT
CDR3 protein: CASSGFGRAPLGTNEKLFF

clone size: once
V gene: TRBV7-2
J gene: TRBJ1-6
CDR3 length: 14
D gene: -
CDR3 DNA: TGTGCCAGCAGCCGCGGGACACCTAATTCACCCCTCCACTTT
CDR3 protein: CASSRGTPNSPLHF

clone size: few
V gene: TRBV5-5
J gene: TRBJ1-2
CDR3 length: 17
D gene: TRBD1
CDR3 DNA: TGTGCCAGCAGCACAGCCCGGACAGGGGGTACTACCTATGGCTACACCTTC
CDR3 protein: CASSTARTGGTTYGYTF

clone size: -
V gene: TRBV15
J gene: TRBJ2-4
CDR3 length: 14
D gene: TRBD1
CDR3 DNA: TGTGCCACCAGCAGAGGGGACAGGGTAAACATTCAGTACTTC
CDR3 protein: CATSRGDRVNIQYF

clone size: few
V gene: TRBV28
J gene: TRBJ1-5
CDR3 length: 13
D gene: -
CDR3 DNA: TGTGCCAGCAGGGGACCCCTCAATCAGCCCCAGCATTTT
CDR3 protein: CASRGPLNQPQHF

clone size: -
V gene: TRBV5-6
J gene: TRBJ1-2
CDR3 length: 13
D gene: -
CDR3 DNA: TGTGCCAGCAGTACCGGGCCTCACTATGGCTACACCTTC
CDR3 protein: CASSTGPHYGYTF